A selection of T cell receptor beta chains follows, all from one sample in a study of Graves' ophthalmopathy and Graves' hyperthyroidism. TCRdb re-called the multiplex PCR reads through MiXCR, storing one row per CDR3 protein. The table records about 620,000 distinct CDR3 sequences, about 20% of them present only once. Sequenced input: peripheral blood. These receptors all stem from a woman aged 18-29 years with stable Graves' hyperthyroidism. Some clones in this sample may be carry-over from other donors' samples. CDR3s include the opening cysteine and the closing phenylalanine or tryptophan. Fields, in order: D gene, J gene, V gene, CDR3 protein. A D gene is named only where the DNA matches it firmly.

D: NA; J: TRBJ1-5; V: TRBV7-6; CDR3: CASSLKDSNQPQHF
D: NA; J: TRBJ1-1; V: TRBV28; CDR3: CASSLSRRVGTEAFF
D: TRBD1; J: TRBJ2-7; V: TRBV6-2/TRBV6-3; CDR3: CASKFGTGIYEQYF
D: NA; J: TRBJ2-7; V: TRBV12-3/TRBV12-4; CDR3: CAISLRYEQYF
D: NA; J: TRBJ1-1; V: TRBV29-1; CDR3: CSVASEGNTEAFF
D: TRBD1; J: TRBJ2-7; V: TRBV12-3/TRBV12-4; CDR3: CASSLVLQGLYEQYF
D: NA; J: TRBJ1-2; V: TRBV2; CDR3: CASSEQGPGFNYGYTF
D: NA; J: TRBJ2-5; V: TRBV2; CDR3: CASSTSWGGGETQYF
D: NA; J: TRBJ2-5; V: TRBV20-1; CDR3: CSARDGRRNSMETQYF
D: NA; J: TRBJ1-1; V: TRBV20-1; CDR3: CSARDVRANTEASF
D: NA; J: TRBJ2-2; V: TRBV6-2/TRBV6-3; CDR3: CASSHAGEVFF
D: NA; J: TRBJ2-7; V: TRBV15; CDR3: CAISRERDGSYERYF
D: NA; J: TRBJ1-3; V: TRBV29-1; CDR3: CSVVPGSGNTIYF
D: NA; J: TRBJ2-5; V: TRBV11-2; CDR3: CASSSTWGGQETQYF
D: NA; J: TRBJ1-5; V: TRBV20-1; CDR3: CSATGGGQPQHF
D: TRBD2; J: TRBJ2-7; V: TRBV27; CDR3: CASSLPGLAVYEQYF
D: TRBD2; J: TRBJ2-5; V: TRBV5-4; CDR3: CASSVRGGKETQYF
D: NA; J: TRBJ2-5; V: TRBV11-2; CDR3: CASSWDSRETQYF
D: NA; J: TRBJ2-5; V: TRBV28; CDR3: CASRGNQGGGETQYF
D: NA; J: TRBJ1-3; V: TRBV6-2/TRBV6-3; CDR3: CASSYEGDSGNTIYF
D: TRBD1; J: TRBJ1-2; V: TRBV20-1; CDR3: CSAAGGQASWGYTF
D: TRBD1; J: TRBJ2-7; V: TRBV4-3; CDR3: CASSQGDRVSEQYF
D: TRBD2; J: TRBJ2-5; V: TRBV5-1; CDR3: CASSLSGGDGQETQYF
D: TRBD1; J: TRBJ2-3; V: TRBV14; CDR3: CASADRGDTQYF
D: TRBD2; J: TRBJ2-2; V: TRBV9; CDR3: CASSLPRLAGRQSGELFF
D: TRBD2; J: TRBJ2-7; V: TRBV6-5; CDR3: CASSYSKSGGLYEQYF
D: NA; J: TRBJ1-5; V: TRBV18; CDR3: CASSAQGVGNQPQHF
D: TRBD1; J: TRBJ1-1; V: TRBV11-2; CDR3: CASSLIPPRQGTEAFF
D: TRBD1; J: TRBJ2-7; V: TRBV3-1; CDR3: CASSLSQGQEWYEQYF
D: TRBD1; J: TRBJ1-3; V: TRBV6-1; CDR3: CASRERTGSDSGNTIYF
D: TRBD1; J: TRBJ1-2; V: TRBV7-8; CDR3: CASSRGQGKSGYTF
D: NA; J: TRBJ1-6; V: TRBV19; CDR3: CASSMVFQNSPLHF
D: NA; J: TRBJ1-2; V: TRBV13; CDR3: CASTLSFDNYGYTF
D: NA; J: TRBJ1-5; V: TRBV12-3/TRBV12-4; CDR3: CASSFPLFTPQHF
D: TRBD1; J: TRBJ2-7; V: TRBV20-1; CDR3: CSARDAQGQGNYEQYF
D: TRBD2; J: TRBJ2-5; V: TRBV6-5; CDR3: CASSYPRGGLQETQYF
D: TRBD1; J: TRBJ2-4; V: TRBV11-2; CDR3: CASSWVRGRDKNIQYF
D: NA; J: TRBJ1-5; V: TRBV6-2/TRBV6-3; CDR3: CASSFLMSDQPQHF
D: TRBD1; J: TRBJ2-5; V: TRBV24-1; CDR3: CATSVGGQGTETQYF
D: NA; J: TRBJ1-2; V: TRBV2; CDR3: CASSGDTTNYGYTF
D: NA; J: TRBJ1-1; V: TRBV29-1; CDR3: CSVVGSNTEAFF
D: TRBD2; J: TRBJ2-5; V: TRBV11-2; CDR3: CASNLRREGFSGEETQYF
D: NA; J: TRBJ2-7; V: TRBV6-1; CDR3: CASHRDHEQYF
D: NA; J: TRBJ1-3; V: TRBV19; CDR3: CASRKVGGNTIYF
D: NA; J: TRBJ2-5; V: TRBV6-1; CDR3: CASNRDSPETQYF